The clone carrying this TCR beta chain was detected ten times or more. The target antigen is unknown. The sample is drawn from a study of molecular identifiers for immune sequencing clone quantification. The CDR3 consists of 14 residues. With 4 bases removed from V and 6 bases from J, the gap between germline ends came to 18 bases. Looked up from germline, CDR1 is SQVTM and CDR2 is ANQGSEA. Study results and caveats: Under 1% of molecules in naive cells, but over 99% of effector molecules, belonged to clones above 20 RNA copies.

TCRdb re-analysed the PCR reads in MiXCR, keeping a single row per CDR3 protein. The table lists 490,000 or so distinct CDR3 sequences, over 20% of them singletons. The authors gated naive CD8 T cells as CD8+CD4-CCR7+CD45RA+ for sorting. This TCR came from a human donor in good health. Some libraries in this study had Jurkat cell RNA spiked in. The J gene is TRBJ1-1, the V gene TRBV29-1, with D perhaps matching TRBD1 (5 bases). The sequenced sample consisted of naive CD8+ T cells from blood, with Jurkat cell RNA spiked in. Subset specified: FACS-sorted CD8+CD4-CCR7+CD45RA+ naive T cells. Here the CDR3 DNA reads TGCAGCGTTGTTGACGGGAAAAGGGGTCCTGAAGCTTTCTTT. Protein product: CSVVDGKRGPEAFF.